These 3 T cell receptor beta chains were sequenced from one sample in a study of shared clonotypes between healthy human individuals. Clones were sequenced by immunoSEQ multiplex PCR, and TCRdb holds only the in-frame ones, with some missing. This table has around 510,000 clones, about 96% appearing once. The specimen was naive CD4+ T cells sorted from blood. Described subset: CD45RA+ positively selected. The source of these receptors is a woman aged 25 to 39 in good health.

The V gene is TRBV28, the J gene TRBJ1-2; D might be TRBD1 (5 bases). The CDR3 extends over 16 amino acids. The ends were cut back, 5 bases at V and 6 bases at J, with 22 bases in the middle. Germline CDR1 is MDHEN and CDR2 is SYDVKM. The CDR3 DNA sequence: TGTGCCAGCAGTCCGCAGGGTACCGGCGGGTTTGATGGCTACACCTTC. It is translated as CASSPQGTGGFDGYTF.

This chain connects TRBV11-3 to TRBJ2-7, with D hard to call. The CDR3 contains 13 residues. The germline gives CDR1 SGHNT, CDR2 YENEEA. Trimming took 1 base from V and 5 from J, leaving 9 bases between them. The CDR3 bases are TGTGCCAGCAGCTTAGGGGAAGCAGACGAGCAGTACTTC. Translated: CASSLGEADEQYF.

Regarding this clone: A read error may produce the germline difference seen at one junction end. This rearrangement joins TRBV18 to TRBJ2-2; no firm D call. CDR1 and CDR2 from the germline V gene are KGHSH and LQKENI. The CDR3 is made up of 12 amino acids. CDR3 coding DNA: TGTGCCACCTCACCGATACAGGGGGAGCTGTTTTTT. Protein sequence: CATSPIQGELFF.